This record looks at one T cell receptor (beta chain) sequence and its context. This entry belongs to a study of blood T cell repertoires in COVID-19. Study context: Whether acute or convalescent, the COVID-19 samples came from the United States, Italy and Spain.

Participant reports of clinical history set cohort assignment. Libraries were prepared by immunoSEQ multiplex PCR; TCRdb keeps only in-frame clonotypes and omits some of them. The sample holds about 160,000 clones, roughly 84% seen once. Looked up from germline, CDR1 is MGHRA and CDR2 is YSYEKL. V lost 2 bases to trimming and J lost 6 bases, with 14 bases between them. CDR3 length: 16 amino acids. This receptor was obtained from a man between 60 and 75 years old who had recovered from COVID-19. The J gene is TRBJ1-6, the V gene TRBV4-1, with D maybe TRBD1 (5 bases). The sample comprised PBMCs or T cells enriched from blood (not recorded which). CDR3 in DNA: TGCGCCAGCAGCCAACCGCGAAGGGGTCTTAATTCACCCCTCCACTTT. This sequence encodes CASSQPRRGLNSPLHF.